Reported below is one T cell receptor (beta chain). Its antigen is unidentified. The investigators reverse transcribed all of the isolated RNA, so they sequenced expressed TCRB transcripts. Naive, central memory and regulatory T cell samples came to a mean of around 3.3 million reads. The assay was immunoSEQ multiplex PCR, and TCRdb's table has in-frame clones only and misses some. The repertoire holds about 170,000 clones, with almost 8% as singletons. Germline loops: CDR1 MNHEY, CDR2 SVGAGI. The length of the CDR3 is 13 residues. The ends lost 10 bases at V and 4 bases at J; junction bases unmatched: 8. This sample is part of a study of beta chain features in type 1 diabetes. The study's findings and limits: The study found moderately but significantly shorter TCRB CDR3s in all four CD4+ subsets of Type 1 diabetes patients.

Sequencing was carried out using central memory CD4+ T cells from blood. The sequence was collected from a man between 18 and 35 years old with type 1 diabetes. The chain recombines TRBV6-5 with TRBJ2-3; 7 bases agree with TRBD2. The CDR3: CAICAGVADTQYF. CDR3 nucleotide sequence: TGTGCCATCTGTGCGGGAGTGGCAGATACGCAGTATTTT.